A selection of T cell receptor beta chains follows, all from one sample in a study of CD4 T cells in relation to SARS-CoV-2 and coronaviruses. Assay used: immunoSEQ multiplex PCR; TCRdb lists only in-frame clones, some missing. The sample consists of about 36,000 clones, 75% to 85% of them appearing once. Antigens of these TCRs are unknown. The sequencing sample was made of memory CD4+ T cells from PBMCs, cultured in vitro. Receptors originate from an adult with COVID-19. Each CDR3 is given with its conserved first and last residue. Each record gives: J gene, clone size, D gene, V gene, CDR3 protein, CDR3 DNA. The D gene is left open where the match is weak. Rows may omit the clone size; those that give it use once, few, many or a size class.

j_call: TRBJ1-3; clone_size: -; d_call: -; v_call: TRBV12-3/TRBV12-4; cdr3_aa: CASTQSSGNTIYF; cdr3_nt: TGTGCCAGCACCCAGAGCTCTGGAAACACCATATATTTT
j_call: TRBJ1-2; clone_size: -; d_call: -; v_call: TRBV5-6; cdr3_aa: CASTPRASYGYTF; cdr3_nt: TGTGCCAGCACACCCAGGGCTAGCTATGGCTACACCTTC
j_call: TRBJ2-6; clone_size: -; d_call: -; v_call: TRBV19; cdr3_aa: CASSTWGAGANVLTF; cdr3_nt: TGTGCCAGTAGTACCTGGGGAGCTGGGGCCAACGTCCTGACTTTC
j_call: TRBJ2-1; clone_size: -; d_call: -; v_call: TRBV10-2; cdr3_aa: CASRHSHEQFF; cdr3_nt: TGCGCCAGCAGACATAGTCATGAGCAGTTCTTC
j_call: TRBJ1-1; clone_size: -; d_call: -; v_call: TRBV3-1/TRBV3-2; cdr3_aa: CASSQDFPGGEAFF; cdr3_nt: TGTGCCAGCAGCCAAGATTTTCCCGGTGGTGAAGCTTTCTTT
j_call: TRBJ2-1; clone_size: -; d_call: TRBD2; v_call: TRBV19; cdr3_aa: CASSIGLAGANEQFF; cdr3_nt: TGTGCCAGTAGTATAGGGCTAGCGGGAGCCAATGAGCAGTTCTTC
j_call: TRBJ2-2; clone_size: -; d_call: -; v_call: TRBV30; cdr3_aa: CAWDRRAGNTGELFF; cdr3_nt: TGTGCCTGGGACCGTAGGGCTGGGAACACCGGGGAGCTGTTTTTT
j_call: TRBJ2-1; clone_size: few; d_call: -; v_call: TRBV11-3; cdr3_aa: CASSARPGTAEQFF; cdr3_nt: TGTGCCAGCAGCGCCCGCCCGGGGACGGCTGAGCAGTTCTTC
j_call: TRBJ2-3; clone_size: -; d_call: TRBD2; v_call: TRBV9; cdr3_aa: CASSRLADTDTQYF; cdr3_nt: TGTGCCAGCAGCAGACTAGCGGACACAGATACGCAGTATTTT
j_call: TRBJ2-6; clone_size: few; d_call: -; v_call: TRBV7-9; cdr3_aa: CASSLGQSITLGANVLTF; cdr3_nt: TGTGCCAGCAGCTTAGGACAGTCCATAACCCTCGGGGCCAACGTCCTGACTTTC
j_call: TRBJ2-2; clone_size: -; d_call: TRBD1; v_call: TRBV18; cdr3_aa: CASSPTGTVRGELFF; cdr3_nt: TGTGCCAGCTCACCTACCGGGACAGTTCGCGGGGAGCTGTTTTTT
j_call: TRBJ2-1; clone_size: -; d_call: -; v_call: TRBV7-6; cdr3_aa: CASSLAEGSGLYEQFF; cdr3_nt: TGTGCCAGCAGCTTAGCTGAGGGTTCGGGGCTCTATGAGCAGTTCTTC
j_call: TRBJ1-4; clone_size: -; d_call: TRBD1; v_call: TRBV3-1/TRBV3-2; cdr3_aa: CASSPVGTGVQKLFF; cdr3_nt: TGTGCCAGCAGCCCGGTGGGGACAGGGGTTCAGAAACTGTTTTTT
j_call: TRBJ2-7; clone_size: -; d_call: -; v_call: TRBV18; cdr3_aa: CASSPGDWAYEQYF; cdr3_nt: TGTGCCAGCTCACCAGGGGATTGGGCCTACGAGCAGTACTTC
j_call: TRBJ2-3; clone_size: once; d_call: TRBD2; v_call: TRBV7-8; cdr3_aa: CASSWTSGRGSLSDTQYF; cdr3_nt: TGTGCCAGCAGCTGGACTAGCGGGAGGGGGTCTCTGTCAGATACGCAGTATTTT
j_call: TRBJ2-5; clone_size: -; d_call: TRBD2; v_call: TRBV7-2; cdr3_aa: CASSLLAGFQETQYF; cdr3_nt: TGTGCCAGCAGCTTACTAGCGGGGTTTCAAGAGACCCAGTACTTC
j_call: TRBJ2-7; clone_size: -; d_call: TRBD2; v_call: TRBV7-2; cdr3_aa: CASTGGGARPPEQYF; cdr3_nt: TGTGCCAGCACGGGCGGGGGAGCCCGACCCCCCGAGCAGTACTTC
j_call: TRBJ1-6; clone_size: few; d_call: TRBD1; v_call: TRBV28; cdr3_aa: CASSSLPGQYNSPLHF; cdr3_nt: TGTGCCAGCAGTTCTTTACCGGGACAGTATAATTCACCCCTCCACTTT
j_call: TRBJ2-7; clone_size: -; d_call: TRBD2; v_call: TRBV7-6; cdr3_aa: CASSSGLAGEYEQYF; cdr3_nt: TGTGCCAGCAGCTCGGGACTAGCGGGAGAGTACGAGCAGTACTTC
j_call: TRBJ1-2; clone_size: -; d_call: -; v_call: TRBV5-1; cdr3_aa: CASSLNIQADYGYTF; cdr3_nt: TGCGCCAGCAGCTTGAATATACAGGCTGATTATGGCTACACCTTC
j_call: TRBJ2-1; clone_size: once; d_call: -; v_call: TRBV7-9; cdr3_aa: CASSSTSRGEQFF; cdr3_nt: TGTGCCAGCAGCTCAACTAGCCGTGGGGAGCAGTTCTTC
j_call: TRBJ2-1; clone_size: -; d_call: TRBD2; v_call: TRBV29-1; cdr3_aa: CSALRFAGEGYNEQFF; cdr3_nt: TGCAGCGCCTTGAGGTTTGCGGGAGAGGGGTACAATGAGCAGTTCTTC
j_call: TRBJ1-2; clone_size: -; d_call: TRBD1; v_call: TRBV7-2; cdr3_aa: CASSPDRVIYGYTF; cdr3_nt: TGTGCCAGCAGCCCGGACAGGGTAATCTATGGCTACACCTTC
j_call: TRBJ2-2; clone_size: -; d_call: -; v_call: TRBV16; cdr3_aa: CASSQSAQNTGELFF; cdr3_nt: TGTGCCAGCAGCCAATCGGCTCAGAACACCGGGGAGCTGTTTTTT
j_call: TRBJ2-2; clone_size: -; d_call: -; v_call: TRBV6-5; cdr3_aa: CATRLFPNTGELFF; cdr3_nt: TGTGCCACCAGACTCTTCCCCAACACCGGGGAGCTGTTTTTT
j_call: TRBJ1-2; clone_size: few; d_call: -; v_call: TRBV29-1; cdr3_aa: CSDRNPNNRVGNTF; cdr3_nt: TGCAGCGATCGAAACCCAAACAACAGGGTTGGAAACACCTTC
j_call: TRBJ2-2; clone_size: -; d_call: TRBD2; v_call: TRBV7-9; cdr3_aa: CASVTSGNTGELFF; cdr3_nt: TGTGCCAGCGTTACTAGCGGGAACACCGGGGAGCTGTTTTTT
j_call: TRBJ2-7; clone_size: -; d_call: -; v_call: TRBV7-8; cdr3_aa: CASSLDWLGNPVLYEQYF; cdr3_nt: TGTGCCAGCAGCTTAGATTGGTTAGGAAACCCAGTTCTCTACGAGCAGTACTTC
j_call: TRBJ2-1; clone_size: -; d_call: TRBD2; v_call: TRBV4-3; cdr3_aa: CASSPTSADYNEQFF; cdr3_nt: TGCGCCAGCAGCCCCACTAGCGCCGACTACAATGAGCAGTTCTTC
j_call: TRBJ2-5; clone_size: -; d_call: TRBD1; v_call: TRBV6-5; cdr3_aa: CASSTDRVQETQYF; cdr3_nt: TGTGCCAGCAGTACGGACAGGGTGCAAGAGACCCAGTACTTC
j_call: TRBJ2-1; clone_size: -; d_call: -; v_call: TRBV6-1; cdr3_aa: CASSPSPYNEQFF; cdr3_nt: TGTGCCAGCAGTCCTTCTCCATACAATGAGCAGTTCTTC
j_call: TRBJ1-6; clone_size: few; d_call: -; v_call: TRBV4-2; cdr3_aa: CASSQKPGADSPLHF; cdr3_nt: TGTGCCAGCAGCCAAAAGCCTGGGGCCGATTCACCCCTCCACTTT
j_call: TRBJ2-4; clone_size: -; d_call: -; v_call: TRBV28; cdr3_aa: CASGRTKNIQYF; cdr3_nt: TGTGCCAGTGGGAGGACCAAAAACATTCAGTACTTC
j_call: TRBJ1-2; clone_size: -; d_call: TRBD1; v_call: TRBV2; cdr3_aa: CASSGTGGGYGYTF; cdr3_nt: TGTGCCAGCAGCGGGACAGGGGGGGGGTATGGCTACACCTTC
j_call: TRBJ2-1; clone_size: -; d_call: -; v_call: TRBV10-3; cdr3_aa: CAIRQNTGLNEQFF; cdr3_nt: TGTGCCATCAGGCAGAACACCGGGTTGAATGAGCAGTTCTTC
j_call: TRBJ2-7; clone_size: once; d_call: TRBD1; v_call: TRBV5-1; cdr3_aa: CAPLGGDRAAYEQYF; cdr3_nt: TGCGCCCCCCTGGGCGGAGACAGGGCTGCCTACGAGCAGTACTTC
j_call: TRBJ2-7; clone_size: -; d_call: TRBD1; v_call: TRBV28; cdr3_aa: CASSSRWDRGSYEQYF; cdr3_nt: TGTGCCAGCAGTTCGAGGTGGGACAGGGGGTCGTACGAGCAGTACTTC
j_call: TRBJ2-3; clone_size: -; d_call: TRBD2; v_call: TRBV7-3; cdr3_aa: CASRTGGSSDTQYF; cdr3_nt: TGTGCCAGCAGGACGGGGGGGAGTTCAGATACGCAGTATTTT
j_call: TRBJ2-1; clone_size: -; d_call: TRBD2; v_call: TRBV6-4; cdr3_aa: CASSDSTSGSNEQFF; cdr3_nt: TGTGCCAGCAGTGACTCAACTAGCGGGAGCAATGAGCAGTTCTTC
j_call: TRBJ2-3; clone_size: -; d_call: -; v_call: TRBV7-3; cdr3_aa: CASSYDRTSTDTQYF; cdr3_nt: TGTGCCAGCAGCTATGACCGGACTAGCACAGATACGCAGTATTTT
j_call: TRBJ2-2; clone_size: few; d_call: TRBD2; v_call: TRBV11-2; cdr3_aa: CASSSLAGNTGELFF; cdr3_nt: TGTGCCAGCAGCTCCTTAGCGGGGAACACCGGGGAGCTGTTTTTT
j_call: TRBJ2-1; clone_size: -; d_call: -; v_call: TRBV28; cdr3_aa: CASTPRGGVSYNEQFF; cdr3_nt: TGTGCCAGCACTCCTAGAGGGGGGGTCAGTTACAATGAGCAGTTCTTC